Listed below are T cell receptor beta chains from one sample, sequenced in a study of blood T cells in healthy people across ages. MiXCR, applied by TCRdb to the 5' RACE reads, yields one record per CDR3 protein. The sample records roughly 1.5 million distinct CDR3 sequences, roughly 43% being singletons. The sequencing input was blood. All receptors come from a young woman in good health. The CDR3 runs from the conserved cysteine through the conserved F or W. A D gene is named only where the DNA matches it firmly. Expanded clones are given a class, and other clones once, few, many or no size at all.

v_gene	abundance	j_gene	d_gene	CDR3nt	CDR3aa
TRBV5-1	few	TRBJ2-3	TRBD1	TGCGCCAGCAGCTTGACAGGGGTTGGAGATACGCAGTATTTT	CASSLTGVGDTQYF
TRBV27	-	TRBJ2-5	TRBD2	TGTGCCAGCAGTTTAGGCGGACTAGCGGGACGGGGGGCCTTCCAAGAGACCCAGTACTTC	CASSLGGLAGRGAFQETQYF
TRBV12-3/TRBV12-4	-	TRBJ2-5	TRBD2	TGTGCCAGCAGACCCTCCGGGACTAGCGAAGAGACCCAGTACTTC	CASRPSGTSEETQYF
TRBV10-3	once	TRBJ1-1	-	TGTGCCATCAGCGATAAGGACAGACCGAACACTGAAGCTTTCTTT	CAISDKDRPNTEAFF
TRBV5-1	few	TRBJ2-5	TRBD1	TGCGCCAGCAGCTTGTCCGACAGGGATTTCTACAATGAGCAGTACTTC	CASSLSDRDFYNEQYF
TRBV11-1	-	TRBJ2-1	TRBD2	TGTGCCAGCAGCGGACCCGGACTAGATGAGCAGTTCTTC	CASSGPGLDEQFF
TRBV2	-	TRBJ1-2	-	TGTGCCAGCAATCTGGACGGTAACTATGGCTACACCTTC	CASNLDGNYGYTF
TRBV7-3	-	TRBJ1-1	-	TGTGCCAGCATCCGGGGTACCACTGAAGCTTTCTTT	CASIRGTTEAFF
TRBV18	-	TRBJ2-7	TRBD2	TGTGCCAGTTCCTTGAAAGGGGTAGCGGGAGCTTACGAGCAGTACTTC	CASSLKGVAGAYEQYF
TRBV6-5	-	TRBJ1-2	-	TGTGCCAGCAGTTACGGTGGCAGGTCCAACTATGGCTACACCTTC	CASSYGGRSNYGYTF
TRBV28	-	TRBJ1-3	-	TGTGCCAGCAGCCTAACAGCGGACACCATATATTTT	CASSLTADTIYF
TRBV7-2	-	TRBJ2-7	TRBD1	TGTGCCAGCAGCTTAGAGGGGACAGGGCTGCGCGAGCAGTACTTC	CASSLEGTGLREQYF
TRBV29-1	-	TRBJ1-1	TRBD1	TGCAGCGTAACAAGACAGGGGAGGATGACTGAAGCTTTCTTT	CSVTRQGRMTEAFF
TRBV10-3	-	TRBJ2-3	-	TGTGCCATCAGCGGGACACCTAGCACAGATACGCAGTATTTT	CAISGTPSTDTQYF
TRBV6-1	once	TRBJ2-3	-	TGTGCCAGCAGTACTCGGGACTTTTTCACAGATACGCAGTATTTT	CASSTRDFFTDTQYF
TRBV28	-	TRBJ2-6	-	TGTGCTAGCAGACCTCATGGGTCCGGGGCCAACGTCCTGACTTTC	CASRPHGSGANVLTF
TRBV12-3/TRBV12-4	-	TRBJ1-2	TRBD1	TGTGCCAGCAGCCCCGGGACAGGGATTGGCTACACCTTC	CASSPGTGIGYTF
TRBV7-2	-	TRBJ1-5	TRBD1	TGTGCCAGCAGCCCGGGACAGGGGATTAAGCCCCAGCATTTT	CASSPGQGIKPQHF
TRBV20-1	-	TRBJ1-5	-	TGCAGTGCTAGAGATTTGAGCGGGGTTCAGCCCCAGCATTTT	CSARDLSGVQPQHF
TRBV12-3/TRBV12-4	-	TRBJ2-5	-	TGTGCCAGCAGTTCCCTGGGGGCAGAGACCCAGTACTTC	CASSSLGAETQYF
TRBV7-2	-	TRBJ2-7	TRBD2	TGTGCCAGCAGTTCGACTAGCGGGGCCTTCTACGAGCAGTACTTC	CASSSTSGAFYEQYF
TRBV20-1	many	TRBJ1-4	-	TGCAGTGCTAGACCGGACGCGAAGGAAAAACTGTTTTTT	CSARPDAKEKLFF
TRBV20-1	few	TRBJ1-2	-	TGCAGTGCTAGTGCCCGGCCCAGGGCGCGTGGCTACACCTTC	CSASARPRARGYTF
TRBV29-1	-	TRBJ1-3	TRBD1	TGCAGCGTTTGGGACAGGGGTGCTGGAAACACCATATATTTT	CSVWDRGAGNTIYF
TRBV20-1	-	TRBJ2-1	TRBD2	TGCAGTGCTAGGGGGAGTCTAGCGGGCTCTTCTGGGAATGAGCAGTTCTTC	CSARGSLAGSSGNEQFF
TRBV27	-	TRBJ2-7	TRBD2	TGTGCCAGCAGCCCATGGACTAGCGGGAAAAACAATGAGCAGTACTTC	CASSPWTSGKNNEQYF